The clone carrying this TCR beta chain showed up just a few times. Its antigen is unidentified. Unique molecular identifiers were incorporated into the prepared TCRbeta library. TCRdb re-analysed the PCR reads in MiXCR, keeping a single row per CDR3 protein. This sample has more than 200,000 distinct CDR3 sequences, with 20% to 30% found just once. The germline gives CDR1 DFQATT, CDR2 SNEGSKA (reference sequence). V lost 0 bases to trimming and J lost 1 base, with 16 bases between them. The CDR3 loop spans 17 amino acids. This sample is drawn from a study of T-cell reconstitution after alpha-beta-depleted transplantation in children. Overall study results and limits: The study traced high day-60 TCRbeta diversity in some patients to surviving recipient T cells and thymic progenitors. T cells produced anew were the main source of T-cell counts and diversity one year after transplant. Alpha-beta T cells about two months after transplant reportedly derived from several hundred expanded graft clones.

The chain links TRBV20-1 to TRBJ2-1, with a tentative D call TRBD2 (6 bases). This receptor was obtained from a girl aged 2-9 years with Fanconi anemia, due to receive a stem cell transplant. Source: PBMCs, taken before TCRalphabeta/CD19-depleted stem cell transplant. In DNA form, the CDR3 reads TGCAGTGCTAGAGATGCCAGCGGAGGGGCGTCCTACAATGAGCAGTTCTTC. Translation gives CSARDASGGASYNEQFF.